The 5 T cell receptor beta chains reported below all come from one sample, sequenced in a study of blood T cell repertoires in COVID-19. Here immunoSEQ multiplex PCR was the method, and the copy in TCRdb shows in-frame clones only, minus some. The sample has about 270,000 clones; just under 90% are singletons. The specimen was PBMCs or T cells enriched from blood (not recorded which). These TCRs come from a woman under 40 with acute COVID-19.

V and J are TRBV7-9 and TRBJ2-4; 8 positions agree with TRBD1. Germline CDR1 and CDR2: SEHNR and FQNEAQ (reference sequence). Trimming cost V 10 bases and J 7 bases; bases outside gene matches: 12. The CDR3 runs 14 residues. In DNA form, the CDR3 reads TGTGCCACCCGGGCAGGGGGCGAAGGCAACATTCAGTACTTC. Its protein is CATRAGGEGNIQYF.

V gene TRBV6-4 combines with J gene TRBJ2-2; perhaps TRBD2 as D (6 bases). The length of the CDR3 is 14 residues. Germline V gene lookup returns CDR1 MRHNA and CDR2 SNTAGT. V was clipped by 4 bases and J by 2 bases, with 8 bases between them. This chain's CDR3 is CASSASANTGELFF. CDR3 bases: TGTGCCAGCAGTGCTAGCGCCAACACCGGGGAGCTGTTTTTT.

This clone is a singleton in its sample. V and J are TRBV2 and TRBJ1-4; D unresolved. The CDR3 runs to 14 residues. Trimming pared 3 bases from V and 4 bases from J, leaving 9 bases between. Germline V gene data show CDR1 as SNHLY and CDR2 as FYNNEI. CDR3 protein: CASSDTGNNEKLFF. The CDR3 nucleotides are TGTGCCAGCAGTGATACCGGGAATAATGAAAAACTGTTTTTT.

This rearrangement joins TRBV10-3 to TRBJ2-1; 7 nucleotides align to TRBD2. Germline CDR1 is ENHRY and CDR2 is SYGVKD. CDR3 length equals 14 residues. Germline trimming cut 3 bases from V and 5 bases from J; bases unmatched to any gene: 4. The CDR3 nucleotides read TGTGCCATCAGTGATGGGCTAGCGGACAATGAGCAGTTCTTC. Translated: CAISDGLADNEQFF.

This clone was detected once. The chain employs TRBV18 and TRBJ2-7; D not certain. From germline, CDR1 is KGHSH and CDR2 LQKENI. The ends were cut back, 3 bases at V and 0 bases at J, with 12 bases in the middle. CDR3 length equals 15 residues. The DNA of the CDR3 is TGTGCCAGCTCACCCGCGGCGGTCCCCTCCTACGAGCAGTACTTC. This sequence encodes CASSPAAVPSYEQYF.